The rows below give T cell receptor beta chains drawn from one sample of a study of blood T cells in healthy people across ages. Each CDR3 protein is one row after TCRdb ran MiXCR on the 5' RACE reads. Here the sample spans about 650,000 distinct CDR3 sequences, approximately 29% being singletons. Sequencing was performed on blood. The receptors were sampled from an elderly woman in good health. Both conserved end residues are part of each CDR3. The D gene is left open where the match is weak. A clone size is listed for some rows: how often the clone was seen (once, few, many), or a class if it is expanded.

CASSHKGGGVIYGYTF TGTGCCAGCAGCCACAAGGGAGGGGGCGTTATCTATGGCTACACCTTC TRBJ1-2 TRBD1 - TRBV2
CASSLVPNEKLFF TGTGCCAGCAGTTTGGTTCCCAATGAAAAACTGTTTTTT TRBJ1-4 - few TRBV12-3/TRBV12-4
CSAGESSYEQYF TGCAGTGCCGGAGAGAGTTCCTACGAGCAGTACTTC TRBJ2-7 - many TRBV20-1
CASRARVQPQHF TGTGCCAGCAGAGCCCGAGTTCAGCCCCAGCATTTT TRBJ1-5 - - TRBV6-1
CASSQGAPSYGYTF TGTGCCAGCTCTCAGGGGGCTCCTTCCTATGGCTACACCTTC TRBJ1-2 TRBD1 few TRBV25-1
CASSQDGPDPYGYTF TGTGCCAGCAGCCAAGATGGGCCTGATCCTTATGGCTACACCTTC TRBJ1-2 - many TRBV3-1
CASSEPPPAWETQYF TGTGCCAGCAGTGAACCTCCACCGGCCTGGGAGACCCAGTACTTC TRBJ2-5 - few TRBV2
CASTGEGPNTGELFF TGTGCCAGCACCGGGGAGGGGCCGAACACCGGGGAGCTGTTTTTT TRBJ2-2 TRBD2 many TRBV27
CSVEGGTGQQETQYF TGCAGCGTTGAAGGGGGGACAGGGCAGCAAGAGACCCAGTACTTC TRBJ2-5 TRBD1 once TRBV29-1
CSARTPGPTRGGYTF TGCAGTGCCAGAACCCCGGGCCCAACAAGGGGGGGCTACACCTTC TRBJ1-2 - - TRBV20-1
CASSQRRGYNEQFF TGTGCCAGCAGCCAACGAAGAGGCTACAATGAGCAGTTCTTC TRBJ2-1 - many TRBV3-1
CSVEAGDRETYEQYF TGCAGCGTTGAAGCGGGAGACAGGGAGACCTACGAGCAGTACTTC TRBJ2-7 - - TRBV29-1
CASSEAPLYGYTF TGTGCCAGCAGTGAAGCTCCGCTCTATGGCTACACCTTC TRBJ1-2 - few TRBV6-1
CASSPLGGYTEAFF TGTGCCAGCTCACCACTAGGAGGGTACACTGAAGCTTTCTTT TRBJ1-1 - - TRBV18
CAISATEGGDTQYF TGTGCCATCAGCGCGACAGAGGGGGGAGATACGCAGTATTTT TRBJ2-3 - many TRBV10-3
CSVVGPITTETQYF TGCAGCGTTGTGGGACCTATAACCACAGAGACCCAGTACTTC TRBJ2-5 - once TRBV29-1
CSVGESNYGYTF TGCAGCGTTGGGGAGAGTAACTATGGCTACACCTTC TRBJ1-2 - many TRBV29-1
CASSLVAGADTQYF TGTGCCAGCAGTTTGGTAGCGGGGGCAGATACGCAGTATTTT TRBJ2-3 TRBD2 many TRBV12-3/TRBV12-4
CASSYPGTESYEQYF TGTGCCAGCAGTTACCCTGGGACGGAGTCCTACGAGCAGTACTTC TRBJ2-7 - - TRBV6-6
CAWSPGQVNEQFF TGTGCCTGGAGTCCGGGACAGGTCAATGAGCAGTTCTTC TRBJ2-1 TRBD1 many TRBV30
CASSLRQGRGSEQYF TGTGCCAGCAGCCTCCGACAGGGCCGAGGGAGCGAGCAGTACTTC TRBJ2-7 TRBD1 many TRBV7-8
CASSSLLIDREGEQYF TGTGCCAGCAGTTCCCTATTAATCGACAGGGAGGGCGAGCAGTACTTC TRBJ2-7 - many TRBV6-5
CAWSAAAGNEKLFF TGTGCCTGGAGTGCGGCAGCGGGTAACGAAAAACTGTTTTTT TRBJ1-4 - - TRBV30
CASSLGPIGLDTQYF TGTGCCAGCAGCTTGGGACCGATAGGATTGGATACGCAGTATTTT TRBJ2-3 - many TRBV5-5
CASSLDMDSLETQYF TGTGCCAGCAGCTTGGATATGGATTCGTTAGAGACCCAGTACTTC TRBJ2-5 - many TRBV5-4
CASRERAEDTQYF TGTGCCAGCAGAGAGCGGGCGGAAGATACGCAGTATTTT TRBJ2-3 - - TRBV6-5
CAISDRVSNQPQHF TGTGCCATCAGTGATAGGGTTTCGAATCAGCCCCAGCATTTT TRBJ1-5 - - TRBV10-3